This T cell receptor beta chain originates from a study of glioma-infiltrating T cells. Points from the study as a whole: Gliomas, especially low-grade, showed above-expected tissue-blood divergence; non-neoplastic patients showed below. Only very few CDR3 sequences appeared in both tissue and blood.

This CDR3 has 18 residues. The V and J ends lost 7 bases and 9 bases respectively, with 28 bases between them. The germline V gene encodes CDR1 MNHEY and CDR2 SMNVEV (reference sequence). With regard to this clonotype: As yet, its antigen is unknown.

TCR alpha and beta CDR3 regions were amplified from RNA using iRepertoire nested multiplex PCR. One-step reverse transcription and amplification started from about 100-400 ng of tissue mRNA or PBMC total RNA. TCRdb ran MiXCR on the multiplex PCR reads and lists one entry per CDR3 protein. Of approximately 17,000 distinct CDR3 sequences listed, 58% are singletons. The receptor comes from a human donor with low-grade glioma or glioblastoma, undergoing nonglioma brain surgery, or in good health (not recorded which). Sequenced sample: glioma tissue, nonneoplastic brain tissue, or PBMCs (not recorded which). The J gene is TRBJ1-6, the V gene TRBV27; D uncertain. CDR3 DNA: TGTGCCAGCACTTCCTTGGCCGTGCGGCCACTACTAAGTTCACCCCTCCACTTT. Protein sequence: CASTSLAVRPLLSSPLHF.